This T cell receptor (beta chain) was observed in a study of T-cell reconstitution after alpha-beta-depleted transplantation in children. Study conclusions and caveats: Several hundred rapidly expanded clones from non-depleted graft cells reportedly supplied alpha-beta T cells about two months post-transplant. At one year after transplant, newly produced T cells mostly accounted for T-cell counts and diversity.

The J segment lost 1 base and the V segment lost 5 bases, leaving 4 bases of the junction unmatched. The CDR3 length is 14 residues. A TCRbeta library incorporating unique molecular identifiers was prepared. One entry per CDR3 protein, called by TCRdb with MiXCR from the PCR reads. The sample includes under 400,000 distinct CDR3 sequences, roughly 21% of them seen just once. This clonotype was seen a handful of times. Its target is unknown. Sample: PBMCs, mostly from graft donor cells, taken 180 days after TCRalphabeta/CD19-depleted stem cell transplant. The clonotype originates from a male patient younger than 18 who had a stem cell transplant for acute lymphoblastic leukemia, so the T cells may come from the graft donor. The V and J genes are TRBV12-3 or TRBV12-4 and TRBJ2-5, with 7 bases identical to TRBD1. The CDR3 region has the DNA TGTGCCAGCAGTCTGGGACAGTTCCAAGAGACCCAGTACTTC. Translating gives CASSLGQFQETQYF.